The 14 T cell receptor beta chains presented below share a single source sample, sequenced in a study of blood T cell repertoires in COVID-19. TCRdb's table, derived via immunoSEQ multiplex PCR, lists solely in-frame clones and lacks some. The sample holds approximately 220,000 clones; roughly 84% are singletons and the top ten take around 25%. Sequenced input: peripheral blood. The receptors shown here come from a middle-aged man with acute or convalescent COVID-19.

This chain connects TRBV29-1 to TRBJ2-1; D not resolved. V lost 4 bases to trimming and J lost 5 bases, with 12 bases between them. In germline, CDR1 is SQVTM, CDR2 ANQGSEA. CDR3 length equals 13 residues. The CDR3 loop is CSVGSGPNNEQFF. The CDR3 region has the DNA TGCAGCGTTGGCTCAGGCCCTAACAATGAGCAGTTCTTC.

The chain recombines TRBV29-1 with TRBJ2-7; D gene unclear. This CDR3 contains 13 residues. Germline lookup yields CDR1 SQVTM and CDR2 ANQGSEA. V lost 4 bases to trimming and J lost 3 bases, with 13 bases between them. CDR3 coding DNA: TGCAGCGTTGGGGCCAGGTCGGACTACGAGCAGTACTTC. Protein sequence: CSVGARSDYEQYF.

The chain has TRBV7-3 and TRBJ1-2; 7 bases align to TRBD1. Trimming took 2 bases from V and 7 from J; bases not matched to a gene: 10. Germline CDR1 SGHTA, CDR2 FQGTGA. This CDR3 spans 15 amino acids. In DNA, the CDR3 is TGTGCCAGCAGCTTATCCCCGTTCGACAGGGCTGGCTACACCTTC. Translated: CASSLSPFDRAGYTF. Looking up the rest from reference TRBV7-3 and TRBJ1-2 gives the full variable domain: GAGVSQTPSNKVTEKGKYVELRCDPISGHTALYWYRQSLGQGPEFLIYFQGTGAADDSGLPNDRFFAVRPEGSVSTLKIQRTERGDSAVYLCASSLSPFDRAGYTFGSGTRLTVV.

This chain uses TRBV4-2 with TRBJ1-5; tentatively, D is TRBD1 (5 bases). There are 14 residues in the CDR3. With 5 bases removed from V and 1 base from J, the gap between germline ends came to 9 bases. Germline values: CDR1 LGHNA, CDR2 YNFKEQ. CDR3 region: CASSEGLSNQPQHF. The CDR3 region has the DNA TGTGCCAGCAGCGAGGGACTGAGCAATCAGCCCCAGCATTTT.

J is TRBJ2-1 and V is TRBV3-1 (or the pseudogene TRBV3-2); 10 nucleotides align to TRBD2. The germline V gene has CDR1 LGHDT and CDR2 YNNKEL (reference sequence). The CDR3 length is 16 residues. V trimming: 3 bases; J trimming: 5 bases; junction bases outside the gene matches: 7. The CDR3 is CASSQFGTSVNNEQFF. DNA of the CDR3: TGTGCCAGCAGCCAGTTCGGGACTAGCGTAAACAATGAGCAGTTCTTC.

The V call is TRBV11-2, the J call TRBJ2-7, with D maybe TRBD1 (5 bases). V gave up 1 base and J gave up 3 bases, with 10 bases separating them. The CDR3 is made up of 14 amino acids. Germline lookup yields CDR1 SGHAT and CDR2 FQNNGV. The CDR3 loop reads CASSLVIDSYEQYF. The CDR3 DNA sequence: TGTGCCAGCAGCTTAGTTATTGACAGCTACGAGCAGTACTTC.

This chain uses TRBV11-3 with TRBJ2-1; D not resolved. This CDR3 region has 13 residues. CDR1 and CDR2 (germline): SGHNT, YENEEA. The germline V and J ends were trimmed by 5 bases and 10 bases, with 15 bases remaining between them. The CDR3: CASSRYPQSEQFF. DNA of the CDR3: TGTGCCAGCAGCCGGTATCCTCAATCGGAGCAGTTCTTC.

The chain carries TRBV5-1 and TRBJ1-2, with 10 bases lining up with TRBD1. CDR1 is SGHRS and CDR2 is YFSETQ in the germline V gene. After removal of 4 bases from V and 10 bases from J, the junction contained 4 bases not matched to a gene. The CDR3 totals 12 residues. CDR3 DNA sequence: TGCGCCAGCAGCCCCGGGACAGGGGCCTACACCTTC. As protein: CASSPGTGAYTF.

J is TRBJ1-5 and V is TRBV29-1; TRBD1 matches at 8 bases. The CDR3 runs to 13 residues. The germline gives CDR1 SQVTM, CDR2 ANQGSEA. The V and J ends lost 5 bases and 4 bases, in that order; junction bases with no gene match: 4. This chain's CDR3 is CSVLDRVNQPQHF. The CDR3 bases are TGCAGCGTTCTGGACAGGGTTAATCAGCCCCAGCATTTT.

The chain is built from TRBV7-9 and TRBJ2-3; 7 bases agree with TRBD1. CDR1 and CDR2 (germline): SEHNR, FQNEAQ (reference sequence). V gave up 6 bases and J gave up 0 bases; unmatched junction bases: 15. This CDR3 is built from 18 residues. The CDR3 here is CASRPGTVPDISTDTQYF. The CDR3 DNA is TGTGCCAGCAGGCCCGGGACAGTACCGGATATAAGCACAGATACGCAGTATTTT.

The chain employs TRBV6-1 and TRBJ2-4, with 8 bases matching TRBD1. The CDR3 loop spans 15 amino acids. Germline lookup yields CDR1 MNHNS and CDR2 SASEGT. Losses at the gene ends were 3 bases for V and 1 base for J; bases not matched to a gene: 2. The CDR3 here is CASSDRGLAKNIQYF. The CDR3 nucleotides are TGTGCCAGCAGTGACAGGGGGCTGGCCAAAAACATTCAGTACTTC.

This CDR3 is CATESPGGDETQYF. The DNA of the CDR3 is TGTGCCACCGAATCCCCCGGGGGGGATGAGACCCAGTACTTC. V gene TRBV10-3 combines with J gene TRBJ2-5; 8 positions agree with TRBD2. The CDR3 sequence is 14 residues long. Per germline, CDR1 ENHRY and CDR2 SYGVKD. Unmatched junction bases numbered 12, after V lost 10 bases and J lost 5 bases.

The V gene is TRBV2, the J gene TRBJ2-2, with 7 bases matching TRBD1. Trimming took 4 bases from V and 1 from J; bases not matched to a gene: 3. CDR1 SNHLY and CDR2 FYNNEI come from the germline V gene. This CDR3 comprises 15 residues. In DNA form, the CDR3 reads TGTGCCAGCAGTGTCAACAGGGGGAACACCGGGGAGCTGTTTTTT. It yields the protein CASSVNRGNTGELFF.

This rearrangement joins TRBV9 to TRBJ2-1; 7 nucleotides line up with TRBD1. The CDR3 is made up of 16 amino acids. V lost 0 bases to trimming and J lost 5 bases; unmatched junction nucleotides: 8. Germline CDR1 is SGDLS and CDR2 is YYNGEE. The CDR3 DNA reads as TGTGCCAGCAGCGTAGCCCTATCAACAGGGGACAATGAGCAGTTCTTC. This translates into CASSVALSTGDNEQFF.